The rows below give T cell receptor beta chains drawn from one sample of a study of blood T cell repertoires in COVID-19. Produced via immunoSEQ multiplex PCR; TCRdb's table is partial and in-frame only. The sample has about 130,000 clones, approximately 83% seen once. Sequenced input: peripheral blood. The source of these receptors is a woman aged 80 or older with acute or convalescent COVID-19. Each CDR3 is given with its conserved first and last residue. A D gene is named only where the DNA matches it firmly. A clone size is listed for some rows: how often the clone was seen (once, few, many), or a class if it is expanded.

>NA|NA|TRBV3-1/TRBV3-2|TRBJ1-3
CASSPLRGGNGNTIYF
TGTGCCAGCAGCCCTCTTAGGGGGGGGAACGGAAACACCATATATTTT
>NA|NA|TRBV6-1|TRBJ2-7
CASSETQGNHEQYF
TGTGCCAGCAGTGAAACACAGGGTAATCACGAGCAGTACTTC
>TRBD2|NA|TRBV7-9|TRBJ2-1
CASSFGGGRTLVYEQFF
TGTGCCAGCAGCTTTGGCGGGGGGCGCACCTTGGTCTATGAGCAGTTCTTC
>NA|NA|TRBV7-8|TRBJ1-2
CASSLLGDSSYGYTF
TGTGCCAGCAGCTTACTCGGGGATTCGAGTTATGGCTACACCTTC
>TRBD1|once|TRBV18|TRBJ1-5
CASSPDRGYQPQHF
TGTGCCAGCTCACCCGACAGGGGCTACCAGCCCCAGCATTTT
>NA|NA|TRBV3-1/TRBV3-2|TRBJ1-2
CASSPQQDNYGYTF
TGTGCCAGCAGCCCACAGCAAGATAACTATGGCTACACCTTC
>TRBD2|NA|TRBV5-1|TRBJ2-2
CASQPGTTDTGELFF
TGCGCCAGCCAGCCGGGGACTACCGACACCGGGGAGCTGTTTTTT
>NA|few|TRBV2|TRBJ2-7
CARSRGATYEQYF
TGTGCCAGATCTCGGGGGGCAACCTACGAGCAGTACTTC
>TRBD1|NA|TRBV9|TRBJ1-3
CASSVAPRTGPKRNTIYF
TGTGCCAGCAGCGTAGCCCCCCGGACAGGACCTAAACGAAACACCATATATTTT
>NA|once|TRBV18|TRBJ2-7
CASSTDRREQYF
TGTGCCAGCTCAACAGACAGGCGTGAGCAGTACTTC
>TRBD1|NA|TRBV5-1|TRBJ1-2
CASSGTGTYGYTF
TGCGCCAGCAGCGGGACAGGGACTTATGGCTACACCTTC
>NA|once|TRBV18|TRBJ2-7
CASSLTALGYEQYF
TGTGCCAGCTCACTGACAGCCCTCGGCTACGAGCAGTACTTC
>NA|few|TRBV25-1|TRBJ1-2
CASSDFGEGFYGYTF
TGTGCCAGCAGTGACTTTGGGGAGGGGTTCTATGGCTACACCTTC
>NA|NA|TRBV7-2|TRBJ1-3
CASSLFQVADSGNTIYF
TGTGCCAGCAGCTTATTCCAGGTAGCGGACTCTGGAAACACCATATATTTT
>NA|NA|TRBV9|TRBJ2-2
CASSFRSNTGELFF
TGTGCCAGCAGCTTCCGTTCGAACACCGGGGAGCTGTTTTTT
>NA|few|TRBV9|TRBJ1-3
CASSPEEGFDTIYF
TGTGCCAGCAGCCCCGAAGAGGGATTTGACACCATATATTTT
>NA|once|TRBV19|TRBJ2-5
CASSIDLGETQYF
TGTGCCAGTAGTATTGATCTCGGTGAGACCCAGTACTTC
>TRBD1|NA|TRBV7-2|TRBJ1-1
CASRKETGGHGEAFF
TGTGCCAGCAGGAAAGAGACAGGGGGCCATGGTGAAGCTTTCTTT
>TRBD2|NA|TRBV7-8|TRBJ2-3
CASTPRRAGGVDTQYF
TGTGCCAGCACCCCGCGCAGAGCCGGGGGGGTAGATACGCAGTATTTT
>NA|NA|TRBV7-3|TRBJ1-3
CASSLAFGNTIYF
TGTGCCAGCAGCCTAGCATTTGGAAACACCATATATTTT
>TRBD1|NA|TRBV7-8|TRBJ2-1
CASSTQTGSGYNEQFF
TGTGCCAGCAGCACCCAGACAGGGTCGGGCTACAATGAGCAGTTCTTC
>NA|NA|TRBV3-1/TRBV3-2|TRBJ1-3
CATGASRGNTIYF
TGTGCCACTGGGGCATCGCGTGGAAACACCATATATTTT
>TRBD1|NA|TRBV3-1/TRBV3-2|TRBJ1-4
CASSQEDRPKLFF
TGTGCCAGCAGCCAGGAGGACAGGCCCAAACTGTTTTTT
>TRBD1|NA|TRBV5-1|TRBJ1-2
CASSLLGTGDGYTF
TGCGCCAGCAGCTTGTTAGGGACAGGGGATGGCTACACCTTC
>NA|NA|TRBV6-2/TRBV6-3|TRBJ1-1
CASSYRGRENTEAFF
TGTGCCAGCAGTTACAGAGGACGGGAGAACACTGAAGCTTTCTTT
>NA|NA|TRBV5-6|TRBJ2-3
CASSLWAADTQYF
TGTGCCAGCAGCTTGTGGGCAGCAGATACGCAGTATTTT
>NA|NA|TRBV9|TRBJ1-2
CASSVTGTNYGYTF
TGTGCCAGCAGCGTCACCGGGACAAATTATGGCTACACCTTC
>NA|NA|TRBV12-3/TRBV12-4|TRBJ1-2
CASSFRVTYGYTF
TGTGCCAGCAGTTTCAGGGTGACCTATGGCTACACCTTC
>NA|NA|TRBV2|TRBJ2-7
CASSASKLYEQYF
TGTGCCAGCAGTGCCTCCAAACTCTACGAGCAGTACTTC
>NA|once|TRBV19|TRBJ2-1
CASSPPGGLNNEQFF
TGTGCCAGTAGTCCCCCAGGGGGGCTCAACAATGAGCAGTTCTTC
>TRBD2|NA|TRBV5-1|TRBJ2-2
CASSHTSGGDTGELFF
TGCGCCAGCAGCCACACTAGCGGGGGGGACACCGGGGAGCTGTTTTTT
>NA|NA|TRBV20-1|TRBJ1-2
CSASTGGGGYTF
TGCAGTGCTAGTACTGGGGGCGGTGGCTACACCTTC
>NA|NA|TRBV29-1|TRBJ1-2
CSCWDTLVGYTF
TGCAGCTGTTGGGACACTTTGGTAGGCTACACCTTC
>TRBD1|few|TRBV5-1|TRBJ2-7
CASSLGTGSLFSYEQYF
TGCGCCAGCAGCCTTGGGACAGGGAGCCTCTTCTCCTACGAGCAGTACTTC
>NA|NA|TRBV7-9|TRBJ2-1
CASSPSGWPGQISYNEQFF
TGTGCCAGCAGCCCCTCGGGGTGGCCGGGACAAATCTCCTACAATGAGCAGTTCTTC
>NA|few|TRBV9|TRBJ2-7
CASSVEVRGEQYF
TGTGCCAGCAGCGTAGAGGTCCGGGGCGAGCAGTACTTC
>TRBD1|few|TRBV6-2/TRBV6-3|TRBJ1-2
CASSYSSRGRRNYGYTF
TGTGCCAGCAGTTACTCCTCCAGGGGGAGAAGGAACTATGGCTACACCTTC
>TRBD1|NA|TRBV5-4|TRBJ1-2
CASSTGQLNYGYTF
TGTGCCAGCAGCACGGGACAGCTCAACTATGGCTACACCTTC
>TRBD1|NA|TRBV5-1|TRBJ2-7
CASSLGTGGSYEQYF
TGCGCCAGCAGCCTCGGGACAGGGGGGAGCTACGAGCAGTACTTC
>TRBD1|NA|TRBV11-3|TRBJ1-1
CASSRTGVTEAFF
TGTGCCAGCAGCCGAACAGGGGTGACTGAAGCTTTCTTT
>NA|NA|TRBV6-5|TRBJ2-3
CASSTPREADTQYF
TGTGCCAGCAGCACCCCCCGCGAGGCAGATACGCAGTATTTT
>NA|NA|TRBV5-1|TRBJ2-3
CASSVSPGVSGTDTQYF
TGCGCCAGCAGCGTATCCCCAGGGGTTAGTGGCACAGATACGCAGTATTTT
>NA|once|TRBV10-3|TRBJ1-1
CAISAPARGGNTEAFF
TGTGCCATCAGTGCCCCCGCTAGGGGGGGCAATACTGAAGCTTTCTTT
>TRBD1|NA|TRBV6-5|TRBJ1-2
CASSYSGGAKTYGYTF
TGTGCCAGCAGTTACTCAGGGGGCGCAAAGACTTATGGCTACACCTTC
>TRBD1|NA|TRBV7-2|TRBJ1-3
CASSSLGTGGLSGNTIYF
TGTGCCAGCAGCTCCCTTGGGACAGGGGGTCTCTCTGGAAACACCATATATTTT
>NA|NA|TRBV3-1/TRBV3-2|TRBJ2-1
CASSPRTRGNNEQFF
TGTGCCAGCAGCCCCAGGACTAGGGGGAACAATGAGCAGTTCTTC
>TRBD1|few|TRBV2|TRBJ1-5
CASSTGQGASQPQHF
TGTGCCAGCAGCACAGGACAGGGGGCTTCGCAGCCCCAGCATTTT
>TRBD1|NA|TRBV4-2|TRBJ1-2
CASSQDAGGTNYGYTF
TGTGCCAGCAGCCAAGACGCAGGGGGCACTAACTATGGCTACACCTTC
>NA|NA|TRBV5-4|TRBJ1-1
CASSIRLTGPNTEAFF
TGTGCCAGCAGCATCCGTCTCACAGGCCCGAACACTGAAGCTTTCTTT
>TRBD2|NA|TRBV29-1|TRBJ2-7
CSVEFIEGQTSGGPYEQYF
TGCAGCGTTGAATTTATCGAGGGACAGACTAGCGGGGGGCCCTACGAGCAGTACTTC
>TRBD1|NA|TRBV18|TRBJ2-1
CASSKGQKYNEQFF
TGTGCCAGCTCAAAGGGACAGAAATACAATGAGCAGTTCTTC
>TRBD2|NA|TRBV11-1|TRBJ2-3
CASSPKRGGTDTQYF
TGTGCCAGCAGCCCGAAGCGGGGGGGCACAGATACGCAGTATTTT
>NA|NA|TRBV11-2|TRBJ1-1
CASSLSRGGTEAFF
TGTGCCAGCAGCTTATCCAGGGGCGGCACTGAAGCTTTCTTT
>NA|NA|TRBV2|TRBJ2-2
CASSELRGWNTGELFF
TGTGCCAGCAGTGAACTTCGGGGATGGAACACCGGGGAGCTGTTTTTT
>NA|NA|TRBV5-4|TRBJ2-2
CASSLDLTNTGELFF
TGTGCCAGCAGCTTGGACTTGACGAACACCGGGGAGCTGTTTTTT
>TRBD2|NA|TRBV19|TRBJ2-2
CASSSSGANTGELFF
TGTGCCAGTAGTAGTAGCGGGGCGAACACCGGGGAGCTGTTTTTT
>TRBD1|NA|TRBV18|TRBJ1-1
CASSPDLQGGTEAFF
TGTGCCAGCTCACCAGACCTCCAGGGGGGCACTGAAGCTTTCTTT
>TRBD1|NA|TRBV18|TRBJ2-5
CASSPPGQGTKETQYF
TGTGCCAGCTCACCACCGGGACAGGGGACCAAAGAGACCCAGTACTTC
>NA|NA|TRBV19|TRBJ1-1
CASSIFGSSGNTEAFF
TGTGCCAGTAGTATTTTCGGGTCTTCTGGGAACACTGAAGCTTTCTTT
>NA|NA|TRBV9|TRBJ1-1
CASSQTISDSPNTEAFF
TGTGCCAGCAGCCAAACCATCTCGGACAGCCCGAACACTGAAGCTTTCTTT